Listed below are T cell receptor beta chains from one sample, sequenced in a study of glioma-infiltrating T cells. TCRdb itself ran the multiplex PCR reads through MiXCR, one entry per CDR3 protein. The repertoire has around 390,000 distinct CDR3 sequences, around 38% of them found once; the top ten carry around 12%. Sequencing input: glioma tissue, nonneoplastic brain tissue, or PBMCs (not recorded which). All receptors derive from a human donor with low-grade glioma or glioblastoma, undergoing nonglioma brain surgery, or in good health (not recorded which). Both conserved end residues are part of each CDR3. Each record gives: V gene, J gene, clone size, D gene, CDR3 DNA, CDR3 protein. D genes are given only for firm matches. Rows give clone size only sometimes, using once, few, many, or a class for an expanded clone.

TRBV4-1	TRBJ1-5	.	TRBD1	TGCGCCAGCAGCCAAGAGACAGGGGGGAATATTCAGCCCCAGCATTTT	CASSQETGGNIQPQHF
TRBV18	TRBJ2-5	.	TRBD1	TGTGCCAGCTCACCAGTAACAGGGGAAGAGACCCAGTACTTC	CASSPVTGEETQYF
TRBV28	TRBJ1-4	.	TRBD1	TGTGCCAGCAGTGGAACAGGGGAAAATGAAAAACTGTTTTTT	CASSGTGENEKLFF
TRBV20-1	TRBJ1-5	.	.	TGCAGTGTAGCGGCAGGGGCATATAGCAATCAGCCCCAGCATTTT	CSVAAGAYSNQPQHF
TRBV28	TRBJ2-7	.	TRBD2	TGTGTCAGCAGTTTAATGACTAGCGGGGGTTCCTACGAGCAGTACTTC	CVSSLMTSGGSYEQYF
TRBV7-9	TRBJ2-1	.	.	TGTGCCAGCAGCTTAGCAAAGGGCAATGAGCAGTTCTTC	CASSLAKGNEQFF
TRBV20-1	TRBJ2-7	few	TRBD2	TGCAGTGCTAGCCCTCAGACTAGCGGGATTTTCGACGAGCAGTACTTC	CSASPQTSGIFDEQYF
TRBV7-9	TRBJ2-7	few	TRBD2	TGTGCCAGCAGCTTAGGACTAGCGCCTCTTGAGCAGTACTTC	CASSLGLAPLEQYF
TRBV4-2	TRBJ2-1	.	TRBD2	TGTGCCAGCAGCCAAGGGGGACTAGCGACCGACAATGAGCAGTTCTTC	CASSQGGLATDNEQFF
TRBV5-1	TRBJ2-1	.	TRBD2	TGCGCCAGCAGCTCGGGACTAGCGGGAGGGTACGAGCAGTTCTTC	CASSSGLAGGYEQFF
TRBV6-2/TRBV6-3	TRBJ2-7	.	TRBD2	TGTGCCAGCAGTAGGGGACTAGCGGGAGAAACCGAGCAGTACTTC	CASSRGLAGETEQYF
TRBV10-3	TRBJ2-1	few	.	TGTGCCATCAGTGACCACCTAGCGCGTGAGCAGTTCTTC	CAISDHLAREQFF
TRBV2	TRBJ2-1	.	.	TGTGCCAGCAACACTGGATCCTACAATGAGCAGTTCTTC	CASNTGSYNEQFF
TRBV27	TRBJ2-3	few	.	TGTGCCAGCAGTTCAATCGCGTTTGCTGGGATCACAGATACGCAGTATTTT	CASSSIAFAGITDTQYF
TRBV6-5	TRBJ2-5	many	TRBD2	TGTGCCAGCAGTTACCGCCGGACTAGCGTAAACCAAGAGACCCAGTACTTC	CASSYRRTSVNQETQYF
TRBV6-2/TRBV6-3	TRBJ1-2	few	.	TGTGCCAGCAGGCGCAGGGTAGCTAACTATGGCTACACCTTC	CASRRRVANYGYTF
TRBV18	TRBJ2-7	.	TRBD2	TGTGCCAGCTCCCCGTCTGGAGCGGGGGGATCCAACGAGCAGTACTTC	CASSPSGAGGSNEQYF
TRBV6-1	TRBJ2-7	once	TRBD2	TGTGCCAGCAGTTTCCAGACTAGCGGGAGTAGCGAGCAGTACTTC	CASSFQTSGSSEQYF
TRBV10-3	TRBJ1-2	.	.	TGTGCCATCAGTGAGTCCCGGGACATAGGCTACACCTTC	CAISESRDIGYTF
TRBV10-3	TRBJ2-1	few	TRBD1	TGTGCCATCCCATCTGAGGGACAGGTGCCCTTC	CAIPSEGQVPF
TRBV15	TRBJ2-7	many	.	TGTGCCACCTCCCCAGGGACCTACGAGCAGTACTTC	CATSPGTYEQYF
TRBV4-1	TRBJ2-5	.	.	TGCGCCAGCAGCCAAGATAGGTACAGGGTTGAGACCCAGTACTTC	CASSQDRYRVETQYF
TRBV4-3	TRBJ1-6	few	TRBD1	TGCGCCAGCAGCCCCCGGACAGGGGCTAATTCACCCCTCCACTTT	CASSPRTGANSPLHF
TRBV2	TRBJ2-7	.	.	TGTGCCAGCAGTGACCGGACAACATCCTACGAGCAGTACTTC	CASSDRTTSYEQYF
TRBV25-1	TRBJ2-2	.	.	TGTGCCAGTAGTATTGGTCTAGCGATGAACACCGGGGAGCTGTTTTTT	CASSIGLAMNTGELFF
TRBV6-2/TRBV6-3	TRBJ2-5	.	TRBD1	TGTGTTAGCAGCTCACAGGGGACGGGAGAGACCCAGTACTTC	CVSSSQGTGETQYF
TRBV7-6	TRBJ2-7	.	TRBD2	TGTGCCAGCAGCTCGCGGACTAGCGGGAGGGCCTACGAGCAGTACTTC	CASSSRTSGRAYEQYF
TRBV7-2	TRBJ2-5	many	.	TGTGCCAGCAGCCGAGGGGGGTCACAAGAGACCCAGTACTTC	CASSRGGSQETQYF
TRBV6-5	TRBJ2-1	many	TRBD2	TGTGCCAGCAGTCACTCACTAGCGGGAGACCTGTACAATGAGCAGTTCTTC	CASSHSLAGDLYNEQFF
TRBV28	TRBJ1-1	many	.	TGTGCCAGCAGTTTCGTGGGGAACACTGAAGCTTTCTTT	CASSFVGNTEAFF
TRBV15	TRBJ1-1	many	.	TGTGCCACCACCTCGGAAGGGAACACTGAAGCTTTCTTT	CATTSEGNTEAFF
TRBV28	TRBJ2-1	.	TRBD2	TGTGCCAGCACCCGGGGGGGTGAGCAGTTCTTC	CASTRGGEQFF
TRBV28	TRBJ2-5	.	.	TGTGCCAGCAGTTCTAGGGACTCCCCCCTCCAAGAGACCCAGTACTTC	CASSSRDSPLQETQYF
TRBV7-4	TRBJ2-5	few	.	TGTGCCAGCCTCCGGGGCCCAGAGACCCAGTACTTC	CASLRGPETQYF
TRBV6-6	TRBJ1-5	many	.	TGTGCCAGCAGTTACGCCGGGGGCCCGTATAGCAATCAGCCCCAGCATTTT	CASSYAGGPYSNQPQHF
TRBV20-1	TRBJ2-3	.	TRBD2	TGCAGTGAACGTACTAGCGGCACAGATACGCAGTATTTT	CSERTSGTDTQYF
TRBV6-6	TRBJ2-2	many	.	TGTGCCAGCAGTTACTCCCTAACCGGGGAGCTGTTTTTT	CASSYSLTGELFF